Listed here are 20 T cell receptor beta chains from one sample, sequenced in a study of T cells in women clearing cervical HPV infection. Produced via immunoSEQ multiplex PCR; TCRdb's table is partial and in-frame only. This sample's clone table lists 20,000 to 25,000 clones. Sequencing input: blood buffy coat. The receptors shown here come from a woman aged 18 to 69 with a cervical HPV16 infection that either progressed to CIN3+ or cleared (not recorded which).

A remark on this clone: The missing CDR3 end, 3 residues past where the read stops, is filled in from the germline J gene. This chain connects TRBV7-9 to TRBJ2-3, with TRBD2 identical over 8 bases. Losses at the gene ends were 5 bases for V and 3 bases for J; bases not matched to a gene: 7. This CDR3 has 15 amino acids. Germline V CDR1 and CDR2: SEHNR, FQNEAQ (reference sequence). Here the CDR3 reads CASSRGGRSTDTQYF. The sequenced part of the CDR3 DNA is TGTGCCAGCAGCCGGGGGGGACGTTCGACAGATACG. The full variable domain, completed using reference TRBV7-9 and TRBJ2-3, is DTGVSQNPRHKITKRGQNVTFRCDPISEHNRLYWYRQTLGQGPEFLTYFQNEAQLEKSRLLSDRFSAERPKGSFSTLEIQRTEQGDSAMYLCASSRGGRSTDTQYFGPGTRLTVL.

With regard to this clone: The read stops 3 residues short of the end of the CDR3; the missing end is completed from the germline J gene. V is TRBV10-3 and J is TRBJ1-2, with 7 bases lining up with TRBD1. Trimming removed 6 bases from V and 5 bases from J; junction bases left unmatched: 15. CDR1 and CDR2 (germline): ENHRY, SYGVKD. The CDR3 extends over 16 amino acids. The CDR3 reads CAIRPVDGQEGYGYTF. The CDR3 DNA, read in part, is TGTGCCATCAGACCCGTAGACGGACAGGAAGGATATGGC.

Points on this clone: The read ends 3 residues early relative to the CDR3; the germline J gene fills the gap. The V call is TRBV15, the J call TRBJ2-5; 7 bases fit TRBD2. Germline assignment: CDR1 LNHNV and CDR2 YYDKDF (reference sequence). After removal of 0 bases from V and 4 bases from J, the junction contained 2 bases not matched to a gene. The CDR3 has 14 amino acids. The CDR3 protein is CATSRDASGETQYF. The covered CDR3 bases are TGTGCCACCAGCAGAGATGCTAGCGGAGAGACC.

Details on this clone: Sequencing ends 3 residues short of the CDR3 end; the germline J gene provides the rest. This chain uses TRBV4-1 with TRBJ2-7, with D possibly TRBD2 on 6 matching bases. Trimming stripped 5 bases from V and 0 bases from J, with 17 bases between. Germline CDR1 MGHRA, CDR2 YSYEKL. The length of the CDR3 is 16 residues. The CDR3 sequence is CASSLEGSGLSYEQYF. The part of the CDR3 DNA that was read is TGCGCCAGCAGCTTAGAGGGTAGCGGCCTCTCCTACGAG.

Note on this clone: The read falls 3 residues short of the CDR3 end, and the missing part is taken from the germline J gene. The chain employs TRBV30 and TRBJ1-2; 8 positions match TRBD1. CDR1 is GTSNPN, CDR2 SVGIG, per germline (reference sequence). The CDR3 covers 14 residues. The covered CDR3 bases are TGTGCCTGGAGAAGGGACAGGAGAGCCTACGAC. Amino acids: CAWRRDRRAYD. The CDR3, in full, reads CAWRRDRRAYDYTF.

Worth noting for this clone: The sequence runs out 3 residues before the end of the CDR3; the remainder is reconstructed from the germline J gene. This sequence joins TRBV19 and TRBJ2-3, with D perhaps matching TRBD2 (6 bases). V shed 1 base and J shed 0 bases, with 8 bases lying between them. The CDR3 sequence is 15 residues long. Germline-derived CDR1 and CDR2 are LNHDA and SQIVND (reference sequence). The CDR3 is CASSIGGTSTDTQYF. Partial CDR3 DNA: TGTGCCAGTAGTATAGGCGGGACTAGCACAGATACG.

With regard to this clone: Coverage ceases 3 residues before the CDR3 finishes, and the germline J gene fills in the end. This sequence joins TRBV7-9 and TRBJ2-2, with D uncertain. Per the germline V gene, CDR1 is SEHNR and CDR2 is FQNEAQ (reference sequence). The CDR3 totals 13 residues. The sequenced CDR3 bases are TGTGCCCTTCCGACCGCAACTAATGAAAAG. It encodes CALPTATNEK. The CDR3 in full is CALPTATNEKLFF.

Comment on this clone: The read gets to within 3 residues of the CDR3 end, and the germline J gene fills in the rest. The J gene is TRBJ2-4, the V gene TRBV5-1; 7 nucleotides align to TRBD1. J gave up 4 bases and V 0 bases, and 4 bases lay outside the gene matches. The CDR3 has 15 amino acids. Germline V gene lookup returns CDR1 SGHRS and CDR2 YFSETQ. The part of the CDR3 DNA that was read is TGCGCCAGCAGCTTGGGCCGGGACAGTAAAAACATT. Translated: CASSLGRDSKNI. The whole CDR3 protein is CASSLGRDSKNIQYF.

Points on this clone: Read sequence stops 3 residues before the CDR3 end, and the germline J gene provides the missing end. This sequence joins TRBV7-9 and TRBJ1-5; maybe TRBD1 (6 bases). The V and J ends lost 5 bases and 4 bases respectively, with 12 bases between them. The CDR3 totals 14 residues. Germline loops: CDR1 SEHNR, CDR2 FQNEAQ (reference sequence). The CDR3 DNA, read in part, is TGTGCCAGCAGCCCTTGGACAGAGAATCAGCCC. This sequence encodes CASSPWTENQP. The full CDR3 protein is CASSPWTENQPQHF.

About this clone: The read finishes 3 residues shy of the CDR3 end, and the germline J gene is used to complete it. The gene calls are TRBV5-1 and TRBJ2-1; D may be TRBD1 (6 bases). V lost 3 bases and J 4 bases, leaving 20 bases between the germline ends. This CDR3 is 17 amino acids long. CDR1 and CDR2 (germline): SGHRS, YFSETQ. The sequenced CDR3 bases are TGCGCCAGCAGCTCACCAACCGGGACACCATATTACAATGAG. Translated, it gives CASSSPTGTPYYNE. The entire CDR3 protein reads CASSSPTGTPYYNEQFF.

Remarks on this clone: The read ends 3 residues shy of where the CDR3 ends; the end is completed using the germline J gene. V usage is TRBV12-3 or TRBV12-4 and J usage is TRBJ2-3; 7 nucleotides match TRBD2. Trimming cost V 6 bases and J 4 bases; bases outside gene matches: 4. This CDR3 region has 13 residues. The CDR3 bases that were read are TGTGCCAGCAGCTTGGGGGGGTCAGATACG. Its protein is CASSLGGSDT. The whole CDR3 protein reads CASSLGGSDTQYF.

With regard to this clone: Read coverage stops 3 residues before the CDR3 terminus; the germline J gene supplies the remainder. This sequence joins TRBV10-1 and TRBJ2-3, with a weak D call TRBD1 (6 bases). Germline CDR1 is WNHNN and CDR2 is SYGVQD (reference sequence). This CDR3 spans 16 amino acids. The CDR3 sequence is CASSESNVGQQETQYF. CDR3 bases read: TGCGCCAGCAGTGAGTCGAACGTCGGACAGCAAGAGACG.

Turning to this clone: From the germline J gene comes the end of the CDR3, since the read stops 3 residues before it. This rearrangement joins TRBV5-1 to TRBJ2-7; D is unresolved. Trimming cost V 4 bases and J 3 bases, with 8 bases left between them. The CDR3 runs to 12 residues. Germline V gene sequence: CDR1 SGHRS, CDR2 YFSETQ. CDR3 bases read: TGCGCCAGCAGCCCGTCTATCTACGAG. Translation: CASSPSIYE. In full, the CDR3 reads CASSPSIYEQYF.

By frequency, this clone registers medium-sized. The CDR3 end lies 3 residues beyond the end of the read and is filled in from the germline J gene. The gene calls are TRBV7-3 and TRBJ2-3; TRBD2 aligns across 7 bases. Germline CDR1 SGHTA, CDR2 FQGTGA. The CDR3 runs 16 residues. Trimming cost V 5 bases and J 6 bases; bases outside gene matches: 14. The sequenced CDR3 bases are TGTGCCAGCAGCACTCAAGCGGGACTTCGATCTGATACG. This codes for CASSTQAGLRSDT. The full CDR3 protein reads CASSTQAGLRSDTQYF.

About this clone: Germline and junction disagree at one end, which may indicate a read error. The CDR3 end is not reached by the read, which stops 3 residues before it; the germline J gene fills it in. V and J are TRBV2 and TRBJ1-1, with D possibly matching TRBD1 (5 bases). This CDR3 is 18 amino acids long. Looked up from germline, CDR1 is SNHLY and CDR2 is FYNNEI. The CDR3 loop is CASKDSTRGVSWGADAFF. Partial CDR3 DNA: TGTGCCAGCAAAGACTCGACTCGGGGGGTTTCGTGGGGCGCTGAC.

On this clone itself: The CDR3 end falls 3 residues outside the read, so it is completed with the germline J gene. This chain uses TRBV6-4 with TRBJ2-5; perhaps TRBD1 as D (5 bases). This CDR3 spans 14 amino acids. The V end was cut by 6 bases, the J end by 1 base, with 12 bases between. Germline CDR1 is MRHNA and CDR2 is SNTAGT. The CDR3 bases that were read are TGTGCCAGCAGCGCAGACAGTCTCCAAGAGACC. It yields the protein CASSADSLQET. The CDR3 in full is CASSADSLQETQYF.

To note about this clone: The read falls 3 residues short of the CDR3 end, and the missing part is taken from the germline J gene. V gene TRBV18 combines with J gene TRBJ2-4; TRBD1 is a possible D gene (6 bases). Germline CDR1 reads KGHSH; CDR2 reads LQKENI. The CDR3 extends over 16 amino acids. CDR3 DNA, as far as it was read: TGTGCCAGCTCACTATCCGGGACACCTTCAAACTATGGT. This codes for CASSLSGTPSNYG. The complete CDR3 protein is CASSLSGTPSNYGQYF.

A note on this clone: The read is 3 residues too short to cover the CDR3 end, so that end is filled in from the germline J gene. The chain employs TRBV6-2 or TRBV6-3 and TRBJ2-1; 9 positions match TRBD1. There are 15 residues in the CDR3. CDR1 MNHEY and CDR2 SVGEGT come from the germline V gene. V was clipped by 8 bases and J by 8 bases; unmatched bases: 13. Partial CDR3 DNA: TGTGCCAGCTCACGGCCGGGACAGGGCTTTGATGAG. This sequence encodes CASSRPGQGFDE. The full CDR3 is CASSRPGQGFDEQFF.

About this clone itself: The CDR3 end lies 3 residues beyond the end of the read and is filled in from the germline J gene. This sequence joins TRBV2 and TRBJ2-1; D remains ambiguous. With 0 bases removed from V and 0 bases from J, the gap between germline ends came to 9 bases. The CDR3 spans 16 residues. Germline assignment: CDR1 SNHLY and CDR2 FYNNEI. The sequenced part of the CDR3 DNA is TGTGCCAGCAGTGAAGCGGTCGGTTTCTCCTACAATGAG. Its protein product is CASSEAVGFSYNE. The entire CDR3 reads CASSEAVGFSYNEQFF.

A note on this clone: The CDR3 end falls 3 residues outside the read, so it is completed with the germline J gene. This sequence joins TRBV7-9 and TRBJ2-5, with TRBD2 matching over 8 bases. The CDR3 totals 14 residues. Trimming cost V 5 bases and J 5 bases; bases outside gene matches: 7. CDR1 is SEHNR and CDR2 is FQNEAQ in the germline V gene (reference sequence). This CDR3 reads CASSPNGGAETQYF. The sequenced part of the CDR3 DNA is TGTGCCAGCAGCCCAAACGGGGGGGCCGAGACC.